Below, 18 T cell receptor beta chains from the same sample are listed, as sequenced in a study of blood T cell repertoires in COVID-19. TCRdb's table, derived via immunoSEQ multiplex PCR, lists solely in-frame clones and lacks some. The sample consists of approximately 99,000 clones, approximately 88% of them appearing once. Sequencing input: peripheral blood. Source of these receptors: a human donor in a cohort sampled during active COVID-19.

V is TRBV12-3 or TRBV12-4 and J is TRBJ1-5; D gene ambiguous. The CDR3 sequence is 13 residues long. The V end lost 6 bases, the J end lost 4 bases, and 10 bases lay between the germline ends. This chain's CDR3 is CASSLQENQPQHF. The DNA of the CDR3 is TGTGCCAGCAGCTTGCAGGAAAATCAGCCCCAGCATTTT.

The chain has TRBV5-4 and TRBJ1-5; the D gene is possibly TRBD1 (5 bases). V lost 0 bases, J lost 3 bases, and 7 bases lay in between. The V gene's germline CDR1 is SGHNT and CDR2 YYREEE (reference sequence). The CDR3 has 14 residues. Here the CDR3 DNA reads TGTGCCAGCAGCTTGGCAGGGAACAATCAGCCCCAGCATTTT. Its protein product is CASSLAGNNQPQHF.

The V and J genes are TRBV7-3 and TRBJ2-1, with a tentative D call TRBD2 (6 bases). The ends were cut back, 6 bases at V and 7 bases at J, with 25 bases in the middle. Germline V CDR1 and CDR2: SGHTA, FQGTGA. CDR3 length: 17 amino acids. DNA for the CDR3: TGTGCCAGCAGTAAAGGTCTTGATAGCGGCCCTAAAAATGAGCAGTTCTTC. Its translation is CASSKGLDSGPKNEQFF.

The chain is built from TRBV15 and TRBJ2-7; 10 bases line up with TRBD1. The CDR3 is made up of 15 amino acids. Germline trimming cut 3 bases from V and 7 bases from J; bases unmatched to any gene: 9. CDR1 is LNHNV and CDR2 is YYDKDF in the germline V gene (reference sequence). DNA of the CDR3: TGTGCCACCAGCAGCCGGGACAGGGGTCAATGGGAGCAGTACTTC. Its protein product is CATSSRDRGQWEQYF. The full variable domain, its missing parts supplied by reference TRBV15 and TRBJ2-7, is DAMVIQNPRYQVTQFGKPVTLSCSQTLNHNVMYWYQQKSSQAPKLLFHYYDKDFNNEADTPDNFQSRRPNTSFCFLDIRSPGLGDTAMYLCATSSRDRGQWEQYFGPGTRLTVT.

The chain is built from TRBV29-1 and TRBJ2-1; perhaps TRBD2 as D (5 bases). The CDR3 is made up of 11 amino acids. CDR1 and CDR2 from the germline V gene are SQVTM and ANQGSEA. V lost 7 bases and J 8 bases, leaving 12 bases between the germline ends. The CDR3 protein is CSGGGLDEQFF. In DNA, the CDR3 is TGCAGCGGAGGCGGGTTGGATGAGCAGTTCTTC.

The chain is built from TRBV5-1 and TRBJ2-2, with TRBD2 identical over 14 bases. Unmatched junction bases numbered 12, after V lost 4 bases and J lost 4 bases. CDR3 size: 19 residues. CDR1 and CDR2 from the germline V gene are SGHRS and YFSETQ. CDR3 protein: CASSIPTSGRAGGTGELFF. The CDR3 DNA reads as TGCGCCAGCAGCATACCGACTAGCGGGAGGGCCGGGGGCACCGGGGAGCTGTTTTTT.

The V gene is TRBV14, the J gene TRBJ2-7, with 8 bases matching TRBD1. V lost 0 bases to trimming and J lost 5 bases; unmatched junction nucleotides: 6. The CDR3 runs 15 residues. Germline CDR1 reads SGHDN; CDR2 reads FVKESK. CDR3 sequence reads: CASSQDSDRAHEQYF. The DNA for the CDR3 is TGTGCCAGCAGCCAAGATTCGGACAGGGCTCACGAGCAGTACTTC.

This clone was observed a few times. V usage is TRBV6-1 and J usage is TRBJ2-7, with D possibly matching TRBD1 (5 bases). CDR3 length equals 13 residues. Germline loops: CDR1 MNHNS, CDR2 SASEGT. Deletions cut 3 bases from V and 3 bases from J, with 9 bases between. DNA of the CDR3: TGTGCCAGCAGTGACCCTAGGGGCTACGAGCAGTACTTC. Translated, it gives CASSDPRGYEQYF.

The gene calls are TRBV11-1 and TRBJ2-3; the D gene is possibly TRBD1 (5 bases). The CDR3 consists of 12 residues. Germline V lookup: CDR1 SGHAT, CDR2 FQDESV (reference sequence). The V end was cut by 6 bases, the J end by 6 bases, with 10 bases between. The CDR3 reads CASSRTSDTQYF. The DNA of the CDR3 is TGTGCCAGCAGTCGGACATCGGATACGCAGTATTTT.

This clone has more than one count but fewer than ten. The J gene is TRBJ1-4, the V gene TRBV3-1 (or the pseudogene TRBV3-2); D remains ambiguous. This CDR3 comprises 14 residues. The V and J ends lost 4 bases and 6 bases respectively, with 12 bases between them. Germline CDR1 reads LGHDT; CDR2 reads YNNKEL (reference sequence). Here the CDR3 reads CASSPSRGDEKLFF. CDR3 sequence (DNA): TGTGCCAGCAGCCCATCACGGGGTGATGAAAAACTGTTTTTT.

This chain uses TRBV29-1 with TRBJ2-2, with 8 bases fitting TRBD1. The CDR3 length is 13 residues. Germline CDR1 is SQVTM and CDR2 is ANQGSEA. V lost 6 bases, J lost 2 bases, and 2 bases stayed unmatched. This chain's CDR3 is CSVTGVNTGELFF. The CDR3 DNA sequence: TGCAGCGTGACAGGGGTAAACACCGGGGAGCTGTTTTTT.

A single count supports this clone. The J gene is TRBJ2-7, the V gene TRBV3-1 (or the pseudogene TRBV3-2), with a weak D call TRBD2 (5 bases). Germline V gene lookup returns CDR1 LGHDT and CDR2 YNNKEL (reference sequence). Trimming shortened V by 0 bases and J by 3 bases, and 18 bases separated the two germline ends. The CDR3 has 17 residues. The DNA for the CDR3 is TGTGCCAGCAGCCAAGATGTGGTTTTAAGCGGAGTCTACGAGCAGTACTTC. It specifies CASSQDVVLSGVYEQYF.

This clone has just a few counts. The same CDR3 arises from other DNA sequences in this sample as well. The chain carries TRBV5-1 and TRBJ2-1; tentative D call: TRBD1 (5 bases). The CDR3 extends over 15 amino acids. Trimming shortened V by 0 bases and J by 0 bases, and 7 bases separated the two germline ends. Germline loops: CDR1 SGHRS, CDR2 YFSETQ. The CDR3 region has the DNA TGCGCCAGCAGCTTGGGGGGCAGCTCCTACAATGAGCAGTTCTTC. It translates to CASSLGGSSYNEQFF.

This chain connects TRBV2 to TRBJ1-1; TRBD1 is a possible D gene (6 bases). The CDR3 consists of 13 residues. V gave up 6 bases and J gave up 3 bases, with 11 bases separating them. Looked up from germline, CDR1 is SNHLY and CDR2 is FYNNEI. CDR3 in amino acids: CASRDSFDTEAFF. CDR3 nucleotide sequence: TGTGCCAGCAGGGACAGTTTCGACACTGAAGCTTTCTTT.

The V call is TRBV3-1 (or the pseudogene TRBV3-2), the J call TRBJ1-2, with 9 bases that match TRBD1. Germline-derived CDR1 and CDR2 are LGHDT and YNNKEL (reference sequence). V dropped 3 bases and J dropped 4; count of bases not matched to a gene: 9. The length of the CDR3 is 16 residues. For the CDR3, the DNA is TGTGCCAGCAGCCACAAGGCGGGACAGGGCGGCTATGGCTACACCTTC. This encodes CASSHKAGQGGYGYTF.

V gene TRBV15 combines with J gene TRBJ2-3; 9 bases align to TRBD2. The V and J ends lost 2 bases and 3 bases, in that order; junction bases with no gene match: 3. The germline V gene has CDR1 LNHNV and CDR2 YYDKDF (reference sequence). The CDR3 totals 15 residues. CDR3: CATSRRAGGTDTQYF. For the CDR3, the DNA is TGTGCCACCAGCAGACGGGCGGGAGGGACAGATACGCAGTATTTT.

This clone has only one observation. The rearrangement uses TRBV29-1 and TRBJ2-7; D is perhaps TRBD1 (6 bases). The V gene's germline CDR1 is SQVTM and CDR2 ANQGSEA. CDR3 length: 13 residues. V lost 3 bases to trimming and J lost 4 bases, with 13 bases between them. The CDR3 DNA reads as TGCAGCGTTGAGTCGGCAGGACAGTACGAGCAGTACTTC. It translates to CSVESAGQYEQYF.

This chain links TRBV11-1 with TRBJ2-3, with D tentatively TRBD1 (5 bases). Looked up from germline, CDR1 is SGHAT and CDR2 is FQDESV (reference sequence). V shed 6 bases and J shed 6 bases, with 19 bases lying between them. CDR3 size: 15 residues. CDR3 sequence reads: CASSFPGAVRDTQYF. The DNA for the CDR3 is TGTGCCAGCAGTTTTCCTGGGGCCGTGAGGGATACGCAGTATTTT.